These 9 T cell receptor beta chains came from one sample sequenced in a study of shared T cell receptors in the human thymus. The table came from immunoSEQ multiplex PCR; TCRdb's copy has only in-frame clones and leaves some out. The sample has under 850,000 clones, over 75% seen once; the top ten hold approximately 0.01%. These data were likewise used in another study, on human thymus T cells.

Sequencing used thymocytes. All receptors come from a boy under three years old with a congenital heart defect.

The chain's CDR3 is CSVEVEKRVYGYTF. CDR3 coding DNA: TGCAGCGTTGAAGTGGAAAAGAGGGTCTATGGCTACACCTTC. The chain has TRBV29-1 and TRBJ1-2, with D uncertain. This CDR3 comprises 14 residues. V lost 1 base to trimming and J lost 4 bases, with 13 bases between them. Germline loops: CDR1 SQVTM, CDR2 ANQGSEA.

This chain uses TRBV28 with TRBJ2-2, with a tentative D call TRBD2 (6 bases). Looked up from germline, CDR1 is MDHEN and CDR2 is SYDVKM. V lost 11 bases to trimming and J lost 4 bases, with 11 bases between them. The CDR3 contains 12 residues. The CDR3 here is CAGRRGTGELFF. In DNA form, the CDR3 reads TGTGCCGGGAGGAGGGGCACCGGGGAGCTGTTTTTT.

The chain links TRBV5-3 to TRBJ1-5; 8 bases fit TRBD1. TRBV5-3 is an ORF, with its function uncertain. J lost 3 bases, V lost 5 bases, and 7 bases had no gene match. The CDR3 has 15 residues. The CDR3 DNA follows: TGTGCCAGAAGTTTGACGGGACAGGTCAATCAGCCCCAGCATTTT. Its protein is CARSLTGQVNQPQHF.

The chain recombines TRBV7-2 with TRBJ2-7; the match to TRBD2 covers 13 bases. Trimming removed 4 bases from V and 1 base from J; junction bases left unmatched: 1. The length of the CDR3 is 15 residues. Germline V gives CDR1 SGHTA, CDR2 FQGNSA. CDR3 residues: CASSSLAGGSYEQYF. CDR3 bases: TGTGCCAGCAGCTCACTAGCGGGAGGGTCCTACGAGCAGTACTTC.

Concerning this clone: A junction boundary mismatches the germline segment, possibly from a read error. Other DNA sequences in the sample encode the same CDR3. CDR3 bases: TGTGCCAGCAGCCAAGTGCAGACTAGCCGGATTAGCACAGATACGCAGTACTTT. Its protein product is CASSQVQTSRISTDTQYF. The chain carries TRBV4-2 and TRBJ2-3, with 7 bases lining up with TRBD2. Germline loops: CDR1 LGHNA, CDR2 YNFKEQ. This CDR3 spans 18 amino acids.

This clone was counted between two and nine times. The chain links TRBV15 to TRBJ2-1; D is perhaps TRBD1 (6 bases). Germline V gives CDR1 LNHNV, CDR2 YYDKDF (reference sequence). This CDR3 is built from 16 residues. V shed 2 bases and J shed 0 bases, with 11 bases lying between them. The CDR3 sequence is CATSRLEDSSYNEQFF. In DNA form, the CDR3 reads TGTGCCACCAGCAGACTCGAGGACAGCTCCTACAATGAGCAGTTCTTC.

The chain joins TRBV5-6 to TRBJ2-5; 11 positions agree with TRBD2. With 0 bases clipped from V and 5 bases from J, the junction kept 0 bases outside the gene matches. Germline CDR1 and CDR2: SGHDT and YYEEEE. The CDR3 is made up of 14 amino acids. The CDR3 loop reads CASSLGLAGETQYF. The CDR3 DNA is TGTGCCAGCAGCTTGGGACTAGCGGGGGAGACCCAGTACTTC. The entire variable domain, with the rest obtained from reference TRBV5-6 and TRBJ2-5, is as follows: DAGVTQSPTHLIKTRGQQVTLRCSPKSGHDTVSWYQQALGQGPQFIFQYYEEEERQRGNFPDRFSGHQFPNYSSELNVNALLLGDSALYLCASSLGLAGETQYFGPGTRLLVL.

The chain uses TRBV29-1 and TRBJ1-2; 8 nucleotides agree with TRBD1. CDR3 length: 13 residues. J gave up 4 bases and V 2 bases, and 3 bases lay outside the gene matches. Germline V gene lookup returns CDR1 SQVTM and CDR2 ANQGSEA. DNA of the CDR3: TGCAGCGTTGAAAACAGGGGGGTCTATGGCTACACCTTC. Amino acid sequence: CSVENRGVYGYTF.

The table lists this clone with a count of one. The J gene is TRBJ2-7, the V gene TRBV4-3, with 8 bases lining up with TRBD2. After removal of 0 bases from V and 2 bases from J, the junction contained 6 bases not matched to a gene. This CDR3 is built from 16 residues. CDR1 and CDR2 (germline): LGHNA, YSLEER. CDR3 amino acids: CASSQDFRTSPYEQYF. In nucleotides, the CDR3 is TGCGCCAGCAGCCAAGATTTTAGGACTAGCCCCTACGAGCAGTACTTC.